This T cell receptor (beta chain) was retrieved from a study of cytomegalovirus exposure and HLA in healthy donors. Overall study results and limits: It was reported that the classifier diagnosed cytomegalovirus status with high specificity and sensitivity in both the original and validation cohorts.

On this clone: The antigen is unknown.

This CDR3 contains 15 residues. With 3 bases clipped from V and 5 bases from J, the junction kept 6 bases outside the gene matches. Looked up from germline, CDR1 is MRHNA and CDR2 is SNTAGT. The PCR contained 60 Vbeta and 13 Jbeta primers. Measured with immunoSEQ multiplex PCR; TCRdb has only the in-frame clones, and not every one. This table holds 200,000 or so clones, roughly 80% found once. Sequencing was done on a sample of PBMCs. The chain employs TRBV6-4 and TRBJ2-1; TRBD2 matches at 8 bases. This TCR was sampled from a man aged 45-60 years in good health and CMV-seronegative. The CDR3 sequence is CASSDKLAGNNEQFF. In DNA form, the CDR3 reads TGTGCCAGCAGTGATAAGTTAGCGGGGAACAATGAGCAGTTCTTC.